Below, one TCR beta chain is given with its context. There is no known antigen for this receptor. No base quality values were provided; no much bigger clone lies one nucleotide off. The sample is drawn from a study of blood T cell repertoires in COVID-19 (dated by TCRdb to 2019 to 2021). With regard to the full study: Samples from collaborators originated in the United States, Italy and Spain and spanned both the acute and convalescent phases of COVID-19. The sample metadata nearly always contained a de-identified subject ID, COVID-19 status, age in years and sex. HLA class I and class II types, where available, came from metadata supplied by the sample provider rather than from assay-based typing. The dataset comprised deeply sampled blood TCRbeta repertoires from subjects exposed to, actively infected with, or recovered from COVID-19. The repertoires were released in a freely available public database intended as a resource for research on the immune response to SARS-CoV-2. Samples were obtained from the ongoing ImmuneRACE study (first 160 participants) and from over 1,000 subjects provided by 6 global collaborators. The material from the prospective study consisted of cDNA or gDNA derived from T cells, B-cell-depleted T cells, or PBMCs. Here is what the overall study found, with its caveats: The amount of clinical and demographic metadata varied by source and participant and was provided uncurated.

TCRbeta CDR3 regions were amplified from genomic DNA using the immunoSEQ Assay, a bias-controlled multiplex PCR. In the source study's methods: Within the assay, amplification of reference gene primers was used to estimate how many nucleated cells each sample contained. Sequence reads were collapsed and filtered to measure the absolute abundance of every unique TCRbeta CDR3 rearrangement. For each sample, productive Simpson clonality was calculated by taking the square root of Simpson's diversity index across productive rearrangements. TCRdb retrieved this table from immuneACCESS and kept in-frame rearrangements only. Not all clones are present; in checked studies, unresolved V genes account for under half, and no reason is known for the remainder. V and J calls and clone size come straight from that table; D and trimming were deduced from the DNA. The sample table contains roughly 500,000 clones; only one count was recorded for roughly 89% of them. The top ten hold about 0.91% of the sample.

One collaborating source in Seattle enrolled patients during active infection and followed them longitudinally through the course of disease. Collaborating institutions collected whole blood in K2EDTA tubes following their own protocols. Collaborator samples were shipped for TCRbeta analysis as frozen whole blood, isolated PBMCs, or DNA extracted from either sample type. The CDR3 holds 16 amino acids from the cysteine to the phenylalanine. Only the CDR3 region is kept as DNA, spanning 48 bases read in frame from base 1. V and J are trimmed by 3 bases and 6 bases, and the gene matches miss 6 bases of the junction. CDR1 and CDR2 are read off the germline V gene as SGDLS and YYNGEE.

The chain links TRBV9 with TRBJ1-6, with 10 bases aligning to TRBD1. This receptor was taken from a man between 18 and 35 years old with COVID-19, enrolled during active disease. Input material: peripheral blood. The CDR3 corresponds to CASSARDRGPNSPLHF. The DNA sequence follows: TGTGCCAGCAGCGCCCGAGACAGGGGGCCTAATTCACCCCTCCACTTT.